A single sample gave rise to the 8 T cell receptor beta chains below, sequenced in a study of radiation and T cells in renal cell carcinoma (dated by TCRdb to 2020 to 2021). Preparation of the library involved the immunoSEQ multiplex PCR assay. Drawn from immuneACCESS, this table holds only the in-frame rearrangements with V and J called that TCRdb kept. Clones are partly lost; checked studies trace under half to an unresolved V gene and leave the rest unexplained. This sample holds roughly 130,000 clones; approximately 91% were observed only once. The leading ten clones occupy around 13% of the sample. In light of the paper, this sample's time point label describes: baseline pretreatment blood. In the paper's terms, the treatment or condition label means: 15 Gy SBRT to primary tumor, nephrectomy 4 weeks later. Sequenced here: blood, sampled from a patient whose treatment included radiotherapy and nephrectomy. Receptors originate from a woman in her fifties or sixties with renal cell carcinoma.

The CDR3 loop reads CASSEWRGSTDTQYF. The DNA for the CDR3 is TGCGCCAGCAGTGAATGGAGGGGATCCACAGATACGCAGTATTTT. The chain combines TRBV10-1 with TRBJ2-3; possibly TRBD2 for D (6 bases). Looked up from germline, CDR1 is WNHNN and CDR2 is SYGVQD (reference sequence). The CDR3 totals 15 residues. The V end lost 3 bases, the J end lost 2 bases, and 12 bases lay between the germline ends.

The J gene is TRBJ2-1, the V gene TRBV5-1; tentative D call: TRBD2 (6 bases). Germline-derived CDR1 and CDR2 are SGHRS and YFSETQ. The CDR3 loop spans 16 amino acids. V shed 4 bases and J shed 3 bases, with 17 bases lying between them. CDR3 amino acids: CASSPPDVGGYNEQFF. The CDR3 DNA is TGCGCCAGCAGCCCGCCTGATGTGGGGGGCTACAATGAGCAGTTCTTC.

The genes are TRBV13 and TRBJ2-7, with D possibly matching TRBD2 (6 bases). The CDR3 loop spans 14 amino acids. V gave up 4 bases and J gave up 6 bases, with 16 bases separating them. Germline V lookup: CDR1 PRHDT, CDR2 FYEKMQ (reference sequence). The CDR3 loop reads CASSSPPEGSEQYF. CDR3 DNA sequence: TGTGCCAGCAGCTCTCCCCCGGAGGGGAGCGAGCAGTACTTC.

The chain carries TRBV14 and TRBJ1-1, with D unresolved. The CDR3 loop spans 13 amino acids. Germline CDR1 SGHDN, CDR2 FVKESK. Trimming pared 4 bases from V and 5 bases from J, leaving 11 bases between. CDR3 residues: CASSPDLRTEAFF. DNA for the CDR3: TGTGCCAGCAGCCCAGATCTGAGAACTGAAGCTTTCTTT. The full variable domain, its missing parts supplied by reference TRBV14 and TRBJ1-1, is EAGVTQFPSHSVIEKGQTVTLRCDPISGHDNLYWYRRVMGKEIKFLLHFVKESKQDESGMPNNRFLAERTGGTYSTLKVQPAELEDSGVYFCASSPDLRTEAFFGQGTRLTVV.

This clone was seen a handful of times. The chain combines TRBV7-9 with TRBJ1-2, with D uncertain. V lost 5 bases, J lost 4 bases, and 8 bases lay in between. The CDR3 loop spans 12 amino acids. CDR1 is SEHNR, CDR2 FQNEAQ, per germline (reference sequence). The CDR3 DNA follows: TGTGCCAGCAGCGTGGGCCTCTATGGCTACACCTTC. Translated: CASSVGLYGYTF.

This chain joins TRBV19 and TRBJ1-1, with D hard to call. The CDR3 sequence is 11 residues long. V was clipped by 6 bases and J by 2 bases, with 4 bases between them. Germline V lookup: CDR1 LNHDA, CDR2 SQIVND (reference sequence). For the CDR3, the DNA is TGTGCCAGTAGCCCCAACACTGAAGCTTTCTTT. It codes for CASSPNTEAFF.

This clone appeared a single time. The rearrangement joins TRBV7-2 to TRBJ1-2; 7 nucleotides agree with TRBD1. Germline loops: CDR1 SGHTA, CDR2 FQGNSA. Trimming cost V 5 bases and J 4 bases; bases outside gene matches: 4. The CDR3 runs 13 residues. CDR3 DNA: TGTGCCAGCAGCCCCAGGGGGGGCTATGGCTACACCTTC. Protein sequence: CASSPRGGYGYTF.

The chain has TRBV5-8 and TRBJ2-3, with 9 bases aligning to TRBD2. Germline values: CDR1 SGHTS, CDR2 YDEGEE. The V and J ends lost 2 bases and 2 bases, in that order; junction bases with no gene match: 6. The CDR3 is 16 residues long. This chain's CDR3 is CASSFLAGALTDTQYF. The CDR3 DNA follows: TGTGCCAGCAGCTTTTTAGCGGGGGCCCTCACAGATACGCAGTATTTT.